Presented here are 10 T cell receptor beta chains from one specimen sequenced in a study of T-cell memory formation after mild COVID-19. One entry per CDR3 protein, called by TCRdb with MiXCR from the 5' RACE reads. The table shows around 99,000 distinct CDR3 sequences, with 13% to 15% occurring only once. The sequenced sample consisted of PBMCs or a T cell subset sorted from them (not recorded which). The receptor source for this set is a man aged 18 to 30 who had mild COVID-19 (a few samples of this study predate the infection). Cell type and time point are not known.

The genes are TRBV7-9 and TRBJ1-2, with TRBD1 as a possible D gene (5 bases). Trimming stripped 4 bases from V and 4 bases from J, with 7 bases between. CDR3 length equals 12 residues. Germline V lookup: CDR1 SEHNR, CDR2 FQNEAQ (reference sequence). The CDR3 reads CASSSRGYGYTF. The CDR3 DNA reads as TGTGCCAGCAGCTCGAGGGGCTATGGCTACACCTTC.

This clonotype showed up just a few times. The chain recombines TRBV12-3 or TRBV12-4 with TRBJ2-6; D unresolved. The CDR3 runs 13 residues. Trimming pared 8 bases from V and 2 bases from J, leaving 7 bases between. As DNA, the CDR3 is TGTGCCAGCGGGTTCCCTGGGGCCAACGTCCTGACTTTC. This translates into CASGFPGANVLTF.

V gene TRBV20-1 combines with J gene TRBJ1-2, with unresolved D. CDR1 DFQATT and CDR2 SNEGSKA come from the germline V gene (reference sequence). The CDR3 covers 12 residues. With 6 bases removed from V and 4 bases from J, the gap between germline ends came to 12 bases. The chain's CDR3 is CSAEMGGYGYTF. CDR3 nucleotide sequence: TGCAGTGCAGAAATGGGTGGCTATGGCTACACCTTC.

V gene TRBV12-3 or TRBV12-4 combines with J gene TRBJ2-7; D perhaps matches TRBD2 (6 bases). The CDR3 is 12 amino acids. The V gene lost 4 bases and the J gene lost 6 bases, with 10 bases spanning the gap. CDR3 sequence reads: CASSWGETEQYV. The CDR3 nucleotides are TGTGCCAGCAGTTGGGGGGAAACCGAGCAGTACGTC.

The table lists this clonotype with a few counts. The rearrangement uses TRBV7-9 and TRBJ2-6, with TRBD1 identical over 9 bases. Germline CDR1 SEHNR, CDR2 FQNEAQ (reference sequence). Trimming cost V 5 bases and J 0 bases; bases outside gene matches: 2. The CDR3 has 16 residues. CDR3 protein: CASSGTGISGANVLTF. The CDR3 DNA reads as TGTGCCAGCAGCGGGACAGGGATCTCTGGGGCCAACGTCCTGACTTTC.

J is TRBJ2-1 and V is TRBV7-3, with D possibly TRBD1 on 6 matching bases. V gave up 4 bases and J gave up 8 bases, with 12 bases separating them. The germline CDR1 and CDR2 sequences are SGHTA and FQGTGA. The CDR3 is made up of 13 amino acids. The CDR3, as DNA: TGTGCCAGCAGCTCAAACAGGGTCGATGAGCAGTTCTTC. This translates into CASSSNRVDEQFF. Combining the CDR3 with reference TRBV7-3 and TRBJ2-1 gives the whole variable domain GAGVSQTPSNKVTEKGKYVELRCDPISGHTALYWYRQSLGQGPEFLIYFQGTGAADDSGLPNDRFFAVRPEGSVSTLKIQRTERGDSAVYLCASSSNRVDEQFFGPGTRLTVL.

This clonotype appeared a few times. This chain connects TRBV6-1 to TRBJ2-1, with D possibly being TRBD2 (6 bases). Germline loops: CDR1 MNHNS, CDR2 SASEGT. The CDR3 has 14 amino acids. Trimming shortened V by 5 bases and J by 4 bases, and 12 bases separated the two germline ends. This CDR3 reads CASSPFGGYNEQFF. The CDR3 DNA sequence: TGTGCCAGCAGTCCTTTTGGGGGGTACAATGAGCAGTTCTTC.

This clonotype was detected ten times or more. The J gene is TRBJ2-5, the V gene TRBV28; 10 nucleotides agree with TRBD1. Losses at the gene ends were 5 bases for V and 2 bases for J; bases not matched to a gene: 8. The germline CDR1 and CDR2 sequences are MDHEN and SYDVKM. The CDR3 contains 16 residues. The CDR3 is CASSRDRGNLQETQYF. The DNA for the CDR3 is TGTGCCAGCAGTCGGGACAGGGGAAACCTACAAGAGACCCAGTACTTC. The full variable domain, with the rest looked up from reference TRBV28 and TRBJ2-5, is DVKVTQSSRYLVKRTGEKVFLECVQDMDHENMFWYRQDPGLGLRLIYFSYDVKMKEKGDIPEGYSVSREKKERFSLILESASTNQTSMYLCASSRDRGNLQETQYFGPGTRLLVL.

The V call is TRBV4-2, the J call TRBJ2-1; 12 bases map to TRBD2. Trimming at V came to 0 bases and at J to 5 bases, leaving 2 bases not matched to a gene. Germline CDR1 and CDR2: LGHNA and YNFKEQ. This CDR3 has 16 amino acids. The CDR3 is CASSQDPSGGDNEQFF. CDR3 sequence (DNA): TGTGCCAGCAGCCAAGACCCTAGCGGGGGGGACAATGAGCAGTTCTTC.

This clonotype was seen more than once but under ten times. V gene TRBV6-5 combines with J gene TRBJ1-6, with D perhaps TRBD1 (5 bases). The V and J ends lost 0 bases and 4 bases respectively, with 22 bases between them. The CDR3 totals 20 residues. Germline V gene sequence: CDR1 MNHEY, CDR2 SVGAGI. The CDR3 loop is CASSYSRGGDLSIYNSPLHF. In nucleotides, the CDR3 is TGTGCCAGCAGTTACTCACGCGGGGGAGATCTATCCATTTATAATTCACCCCTCCACTTT.